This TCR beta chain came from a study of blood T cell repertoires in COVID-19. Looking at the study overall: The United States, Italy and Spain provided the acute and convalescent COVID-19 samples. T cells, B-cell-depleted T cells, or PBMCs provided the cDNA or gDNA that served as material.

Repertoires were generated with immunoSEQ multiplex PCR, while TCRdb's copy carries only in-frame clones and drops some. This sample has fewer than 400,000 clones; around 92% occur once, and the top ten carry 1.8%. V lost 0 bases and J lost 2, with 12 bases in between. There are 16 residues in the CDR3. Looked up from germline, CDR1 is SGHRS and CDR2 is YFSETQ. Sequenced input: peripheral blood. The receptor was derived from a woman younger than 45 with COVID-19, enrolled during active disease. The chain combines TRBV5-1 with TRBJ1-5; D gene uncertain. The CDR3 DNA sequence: TGCGCCAGCAGCTTGGAATCCCCCGGGGGCAATCAGCCCCAGCATTTT. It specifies CASSLESPGGNQPQHF.